This is a list of T cell receptor beta chains from one sample in a study of cytomegalovirus exposure and HLA in healthy donors. The assay was immunoSEQ multiplex PCR, and TCRdb's table has in-frame clones only and misses some. The sample yields around 150,000 clones, 65% to 70% seen once. Specimen: PBMCs. These receptors all come from a woman aged 18 to 35 in good health and CMV-seropositive. CDR3s include the opening cysteine and the closing phenylalanine or tryptophan. A D gene is named only where the DNA matches it firmly. Size values are once, few and many counts, or a class for expanded clones, and some rows have none.

J: TRBJ2-1
V: TRBV6-6
D: .
size: .
CDR3: CASRSTRLRYNEQFF
DNA: TGTGCCAGCAGGTCGACTAGGCTTCGGTACAATGAGCAGTTCTTC

J: TRBJ1-1
V: TRBV6-5
D: .
size: few
CDR3: CASSYSYDNTEAFF
DNA: TGTGCCAGCAGCTATTCCTATGATAACACTGAAGCTTTCTTT

J: TRBJ2-5
V: TRBV5-1
D: .
size: few
CDR3: CASSHITGTQETQYF
DNA: TGCGCCAGCAGTCACATCACAGGGACACAAGAGACCCAGTACTTC

J: TRBJ2-6
V: TRBV4-2
D: .
size: .
CDR3: CASSQVPGIHSGANVLTF
DNA: TGTGCCAGCAGCCAAGTACCCGGGATCCACTCTGGGGCCAACGTCCTGACTTTC

J: TRBJ1-4
V: TRBV6-4
D: .
size: .
CDR3: CASKSPRGEKLFF
DNA: TGTGCCAGTAAGTCGCCCCGGGGGGAAAAACTGTTTTTT

J: TRBJ2-5
V: TRBV6-5
D: TRBD1
size: .
CDR3: CASSYSGQGAETQYF
DNA: TGTGCCAGCAGTTACTCGGGACAGGGGGCAGAGACCCAGTACTTC

J: TRBJ1-3
V: TRBV28
D: .
size: .
CDR3: CATALLSSGNTIYF
DNA: TGTGCCACCGCCTTGTTGAGCTCTGGAAACACCATATATTTT

J: TRBJ2-1
V: TRBV5-1
D: TRBD2
size: .
CDR3: CASSPLFRGGGEQFF
DNA: TGCGCCAGCAGCCCGTTATTTCGGGGGGGCGGTGAGCAGTTCTTC

J: TRBJ2-3
V: TRBV7-9
D: .
size: .
CDR3: CASSDGDFLGTDTQYF
DNA: TGTGCCAGCAGCGACGGGGACTTTCTGGGCACAGATACGCAGTATTTT

J: TRBJ1-1
V: TRBV29-1
D: .
size: .
CDR3: CSVSAVERSEAFF
DNA: TGCAGCGTTTCGGCCGTAGAGCGATCTGAAGCTTTCTTT

J: TRBJ2-7
V: TRBV6-5
D: TRBD1
size: once
CDR3: CASSYSGQGAYEQYF
DNA: TGTGCCAGCAGTTACTCGGGACAGGGAGCCTACGAGCAGTACTTC

J: TRBJ1-3
V: TRBV27
D: TRBD1
size: .
CDR3: CASSPLQGSGNTIYF
DNA: TGTGCCAGCAGTCCATTACAGGGGTCGGGAAACACCATATATTTT

J: TRBJ2-7
V: TRBV27
D: TRBD1
size: .
CDR3: CASSPPGTAAYEQYF
DNA: TGTGCCAGCAGCCCCCCCGGGACAGCTGCCTACGAGCAGTACTTC

J: TRBJ2-7
V: TRBV19
D: .
size: .
CDR3: CASSPGLILSYEQYF
DNA: TGTGCCAGTAGCCCCGGACTGATCCTCTCCTACGAGCAGTACTTC

J: TRBJ1-4
V: TRBV5-4
D: .
size: once
CDR3: CATQAPRGEKLFF
DNA: TGTGCCACCCAGGCTCCCAGGGGTGAAAAACTGTTTTTT

J: TRBJ2-2
V: TRBV30
D: TRBD2
size: few
CDR3: CAWSVLNGGKLFF
DNA: TGTGCCTGGAGTGTACTGAACGGGGGGAAGCTGTTTTTT

J: TRBJ2-4
V: TRBV7-3
D: TRBD2
size: .
CDR3: CASSPDGTNKNIQYF
DNA: TGTGCCAGCAGCCCGGACGGGACTAACAAAAACATTCAGTACTTC

J: TRBJ2-7
V: TRBV7-8
D: TRBD2
size: .
CDR3: CASSLRTSGSYEQYF
DNA: TGTGCCAGCAGCCTCCGGACTAGCGGGTCCTACGAGCAGTACTTC

J: TRBJ1-2
V: TRBV18
D: TRBD1
size: .
CDR3: CASSPATGGGVLKNYGYTF
DNA: TGTGCCAGCTCACCGGCTACAGGGGGCGGCGTGTTGAAGAACTATGGCTACACCTTC

J: TRBJ2-7
V: TRBV11-2
D: TRBD2
size: .
CDR3: CASSPLSGTTYEQYF
DNA: TGTGCCAGCAGCCCGCTCAGCGGGACTACCTACGAGCAGTACTTC

J: TRBJ2-5
V: TRBV19
D: .
size: .
CDR3: CASGQGPQETQYF
DNA: TGTGCCAGTGGGCAGGGCCCCCAAGAGACCCAGTACTTC

J: TRBJ2-7
V: TRBV6-5
D: .
size: .
CDR3: CASSPTLTRRQYF
DNA: TGTGCCAGCAGCCCTACCTTGACTAGGAGGCAGTACTTC

J: TRBJ2-2
V: TRBV6-4
D: .
size: .
CDR3: CASSRGTGELFF
DNA: TGTGCCAGCAGCAGGGGCACCGGGGAGCTGTTTTTT

J: TRBJ2-1
V: TRBV4-1
D: TRBD2
size: .
CDR3: CASSPGLAVVREQFF
DNA: TGCGCCAGCAGCCCGGGACTAGCGGTAGTCCGGGAGCAGTTCTTC

J: TRBJ2-1
V: TRBV27
D: .
size: .
CDR3: CASSLPGYNEQFF
DNA: TGTGCCAGCAGCCTACCGGGCTACAATGAGCAGTTCTTC

J: TRBJ2-2
V: TRBV5-4
D: TRBD2
size: few
CDR3: CASSPGLSGNTGELFF
DNA: TGTGCCAGCAGCCCGGGACTATCTGGGAACACCGGGGAGCTGTTTTTT

J: TRBJ2-2
V: TRBV5-1
D: .
size: .
CDR3: CASSRRTDTGELFF
DNA: TGCGCCAGCAGCAGACGGACAGACACCGGGGAGCTGTTTTTT

J: TRBJ1-1
V: TRBV5-5
D: TRBD1
size: .
CDR3: CASSLAAGGTEAFF
DNA: TGTGCCAGCAGCTTGGCGGCAGGGGGCACTGAAGCTTTCTTT

J: TRBJ1-4
V: TRBV29-1
D: .
size: few
CDR3: CSATETNEKLFF
DNA: TGCAGCGCGACAGAAACTAATGAAAAACTGTTTTTT

J: TRBJ2-5
V: TRBV2
D: TRBD2
size: .
CDR3: CASSATAGEQETQYF
DNA: TGTGCCAGCAGTGCTACAGCGGGGGAACAAGAGACCCAGTACTTC

J: TRBJ1-2
V: TRBV19
D: TRBD1
size: .
CDR3: CASTSGTGSYGYTF
DNA: TGTGCCAGTACCTCGGGGACAGGCTCCTATGGCTACACCTTC

J: TRBJ1-2
V: TRBV21-1
D: .
size: .
CDR3: CASSKALGTVPRDGYTF
DNA: TGTGCCAGCAGCAAAGCGCTGGGGACAGTCCCCCGGGATGGCTACACCTTC

J: TRBJ1-1
V: TRBV4-3
D: .
size: .
CDR3: CASAGTLNTEAFF
DNA: TGCGCCAGTGCCGGGACACTAAACACTGAAGCTTTCTTT

J: TRBJ2-3
V: TRBV2
D: TRBD2
size: .
CDR3: CASRPDLAGVGFDTQYF
DNA: TGTGCCAGCAGACCCGATTTAGCGGGGGTGGGTTTCGATACGCAGTATTTT

J: TRBJ1-1
V: TRBV28
D: .
size: few
CDR3: CASSSLQREGTEAFF
DNA: TGTGCCAGCAGTTCCCTGCAAAGAGAGGGTACTGAAGCTTTCTTT